The next 9 T cell receptor beta chains were all read from a single sample in a study of blood T cells in healthy people across ages. Alongside a J-beta primer mix, a sample-barcoded 5' primer served in a second PCR lasting roughly 6 to 12 cycles. TCRdb called the 5' RACE reads again in MiXCR, with one record for every CDR3 protein. The repertoire holds under 1,100,000 distinct CDR3 sequences, with approximately 25% as singletons. The same data also went into a second study, on T cells of mothers and their children.

The sample comprised blood. Receptors originate from a girl aged 2-10 years in good health.

As regards this clonotype: Compared with germline, one end of the junction differs, possibly owing to a read error. The chain recombines TRBV2 with TRBJ2-5, with 7 bases aligning to TRBD1. The J call may be in error: the DNA end matches TRBJ2-1 better. There are 15 residues in the CDR3. CDR1 is SNHLY and CDR2 is FYNNEI in the germline V gene. The CDR3 region is CASSLGTADLVEQFF. CDR3 in DNA: TGCGCCAGCAGCCTTGGGACAGCCGATTTGGTTGAGCAGTTCTTC.

This clonotype was counted between two and nine times. The J gene is TRBJ2-4, the V gene TRBV12-3 or TRBV12-4, with D perhaps given as TRBD1 or TRBD2 (6 bases each). This CDR3 has 12 residues. Trimming removed 6 bases from V and 6 bases from J, with 9 bases in between. The chain's CDR3 is CASSGGANIQYF. CDR3 bases: TGTGCCAGCAGCGGGGGCGCAAACATTCAGTACTTC.

This clonotype was counted a few times. A read error is possible here, since a much larger clone lies one base away. The rearrangement joins TRBV7-9 to TRBJ1-1; D unresolved. In germline, CDR1 is SEHNR, CDR2 FQNEAQ (reference sequence). The CDR3 runs to 13 residues. CDR3 sequence (DNA): TGTGCCAGCAGCTTATCCCCTACAATTGAAGCTTCCTTT. It encodes CASSLSPTIEASF.

The rearrangement uses TRBV6-5 and TRBJ1-4; D not certain. This CDR3 has 14 residues. In germline, CDR1 is MNHEY, CDR2 SVGAGI. The V and J ends lost 6 bases and 7 bases respectively, with 15 bases between them. CDR3 region: CASRTSLPGEKLFF. CDR3 sequence (DNA): TGTGCCAGCAGAACTAGTCTCCCCGGTGAAAAACTGTTTTTT.

The V gene is TRBV12-3 or TRBV12-4, the J gene TRBJ2-7; the D call may be TRBD1 or TRBD2 (5 bases each). The CDR3 has 17 residues. With 1 base removed from V and 6 bases from J, the gap between germline ends came to 22 bases. This chain's CDR3 is CASSLGSGRPLVLEQYF. CDR3 sequence (DNA): TGTGCCAGCAGTTTAGGTTCGGGACGGCCACTAGTTCTCGAGCAGTACTTC.

This clonotype occurred a few times. The chain has TRBV10-3 and TRBJ2-5; 11 bases are a match to TRBD2. Germline CDR1 ENHRY, CDR2 SYGVKD. The CDR3 is made up of 14 amino acids. Trimming cost V 10 bases and J 2 bases; bases outside gene matches: 6. The CDR3 DNA reads as TGTGCCACCTCACTAGCGGGGGAACAAGAGACCCAGTACTTC. This encodes CATSLAGEQETQYF.

The chain has TRBV29-1 and TRBJ2-7, with D possibly matching TRBD1 (5 bases). The V and J ends lost 4 bases and 2 bases respectively, with 18 bases between them. Germline CDR1 is SQVTM and CDR2 is ANQGSEA. The CDR3 is made up of 15 amino acids. The CDR3 DNA follows: TGCAGCGTTGGAGAGAAGACAGAGATACCCTACGAGCAGTACTTC. As protein: CSVGEKTEIPYEQYF.

The V call is TRBV29-1, the J call TRBJ2-5, with 7 bases lining up with TRBD2. Germline V gene sequence: CDR1 SQVTM, CDR2 ANQGSEA. This CDR3 has 14 residues. Losses at the gene ends were 0 bases for V and 1 base for J; bases not matched to a gene: 2. The CDR3 loop reads CSVEEGLLQETQYF. In DNA, the CDR3 is TGCAGCGTTGAAGAGGGACTACTCCAAGAGACCCAGTACTTC.

This chain joins TRBV3-1 and TRBJ2-3; 9 nucleotides agree with TRBD1. This CDR3 region has 16 residues. V shed 2 bases, J shed 2 bases, and the junction held 5 bases outside the gene matches. Germline lookup yields CDR1 LGHDT and CDR2 YNNKEL (reference sequence). CDR3 bases: TGTGCCAGCAGCCAACCGGACAGGGGCAACACAGATACGCAGTATTTT. This translates into CASSQPDRGNTDTQYF.